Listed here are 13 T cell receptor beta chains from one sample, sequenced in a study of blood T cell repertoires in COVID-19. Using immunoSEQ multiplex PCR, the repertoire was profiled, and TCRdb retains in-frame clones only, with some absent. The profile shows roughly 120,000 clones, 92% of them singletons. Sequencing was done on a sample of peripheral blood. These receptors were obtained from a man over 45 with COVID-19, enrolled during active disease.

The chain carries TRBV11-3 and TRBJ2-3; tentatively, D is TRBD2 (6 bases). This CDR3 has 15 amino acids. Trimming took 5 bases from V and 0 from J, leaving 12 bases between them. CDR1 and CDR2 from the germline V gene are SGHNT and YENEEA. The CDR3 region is CASSIGDFSTDTQYF. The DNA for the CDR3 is TGTGCCAGCAGCATAGGGGACTTTAGCACAGATACGCAGTATTTT.

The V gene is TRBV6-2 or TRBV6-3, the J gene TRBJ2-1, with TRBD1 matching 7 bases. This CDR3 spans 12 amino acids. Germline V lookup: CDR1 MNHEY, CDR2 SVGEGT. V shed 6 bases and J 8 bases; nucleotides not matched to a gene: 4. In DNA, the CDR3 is TGTGCCAGCAGCACACAGGGGTATGAGCAGTTCTTC. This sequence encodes CASSTQGYEQFF.

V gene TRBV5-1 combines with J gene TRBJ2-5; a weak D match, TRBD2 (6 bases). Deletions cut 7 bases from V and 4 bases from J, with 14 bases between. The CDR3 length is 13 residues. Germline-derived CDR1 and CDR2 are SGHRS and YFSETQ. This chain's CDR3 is CASASAEGETQYF. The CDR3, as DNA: TGCGCCAGCGCCTCCGCGGAGGGAGAGACCCAGTACTTC.

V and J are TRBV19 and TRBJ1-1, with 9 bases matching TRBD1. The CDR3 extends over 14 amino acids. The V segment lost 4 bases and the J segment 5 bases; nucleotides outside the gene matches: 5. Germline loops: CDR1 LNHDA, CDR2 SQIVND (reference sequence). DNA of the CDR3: TGTGCCAGTAGTAGACAGGGGGACTTGACTGAAGCTTTCTTT. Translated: CASSRQGDLTEAFF.

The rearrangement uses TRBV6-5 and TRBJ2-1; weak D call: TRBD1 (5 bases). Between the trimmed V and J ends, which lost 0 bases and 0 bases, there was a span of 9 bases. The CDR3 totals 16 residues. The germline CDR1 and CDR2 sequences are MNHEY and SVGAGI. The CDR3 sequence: CASSYSGDSSYNEQFF. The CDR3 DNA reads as TGTGCCAGCAGTTACTCGGGCGACAGCTCCTACAATGAGCAGTTCTTC.

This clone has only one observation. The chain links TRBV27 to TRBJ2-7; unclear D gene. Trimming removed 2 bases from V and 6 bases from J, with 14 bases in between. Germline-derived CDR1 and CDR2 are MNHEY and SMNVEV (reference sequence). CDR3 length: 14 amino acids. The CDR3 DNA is TGTGCCAGCAGTTTAGGCGGTCAAATCCCCGAGCAGTACTTC. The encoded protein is CASSLGGQIPEQYF.

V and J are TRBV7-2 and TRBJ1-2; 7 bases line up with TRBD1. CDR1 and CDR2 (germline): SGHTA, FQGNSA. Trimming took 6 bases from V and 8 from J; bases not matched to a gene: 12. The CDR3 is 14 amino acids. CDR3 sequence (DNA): TGTGCCAGCAGGTCCGACAGGGTTTTAAGGGGCTACACCTTC. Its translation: CASRSDRVLRGYTF. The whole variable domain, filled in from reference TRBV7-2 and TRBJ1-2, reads GAGVSQSPSNKVTEKGKDVELRCDPISGHTALYWYRQSLGQGLEFLIYFQGNSAPDKSGLPSDRFSAERTGGSVSTLTIQRTQQEDSAVYLCASRSDRVLRGYTFGSGTRLTVV.

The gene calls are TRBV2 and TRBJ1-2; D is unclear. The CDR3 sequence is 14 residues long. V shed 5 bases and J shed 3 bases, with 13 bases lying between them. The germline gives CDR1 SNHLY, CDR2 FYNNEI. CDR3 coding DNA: TGTGCCAGCAGTCCCGAGAGGGTCCACTATGGCTACACCTTC. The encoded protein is CASSPERVHYGYTF.

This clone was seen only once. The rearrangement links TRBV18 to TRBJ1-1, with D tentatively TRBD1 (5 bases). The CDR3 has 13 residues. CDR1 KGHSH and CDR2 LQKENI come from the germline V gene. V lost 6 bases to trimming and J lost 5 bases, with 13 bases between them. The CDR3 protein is CASSSGVWTEAFF. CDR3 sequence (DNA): TGTGCCAGCTCGTCGGGGGTATGGACTGAAGCTTTCTTT. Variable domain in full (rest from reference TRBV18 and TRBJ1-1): NAGVMQNPRHLVRRRGQEARLRCSPMKGHSHVYWYRQLPEEGLKFMVYLQKENIIDESGMPKERFSAEFPKEGPSILRIQQVVRGDSAAYFCASSSGVWTEAFFGQGTRLTVV.

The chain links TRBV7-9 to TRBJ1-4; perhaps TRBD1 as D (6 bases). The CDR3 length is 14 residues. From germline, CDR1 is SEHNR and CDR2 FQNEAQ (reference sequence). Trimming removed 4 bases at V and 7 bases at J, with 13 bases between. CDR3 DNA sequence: TGTGCCAGCAGCTCCTACAGGGACGGTGAAAAACTGTTTTTT. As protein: CASSSYRDGEKLFF.

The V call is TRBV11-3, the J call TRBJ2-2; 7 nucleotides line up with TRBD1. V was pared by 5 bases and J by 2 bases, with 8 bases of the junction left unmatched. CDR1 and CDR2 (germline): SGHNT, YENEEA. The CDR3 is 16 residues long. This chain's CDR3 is CASSPAGTANTGELFF. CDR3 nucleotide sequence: TGTGCCAGCAGCCCGGCCGGGACAGCAAACACCGGGGAGCTGTTTTTT.

For the CDR3, the DNA is TGTGCCTGGAGGGACAGTCTTAATTCACCCCTCCACTTT. It translates to CAWRDSLNSPLHF. J is TRBJ1-6 and V is TRBV30; TRBD1 might be the D (6 bases). The CDR3 length is 13 residues. The germline V gene encodes CDR1 GTSNPN and CDR2 SVGIG (reference sequence). The V gene lost 3 bases and the J gene lost 6 bases, with 9 bases spanning the gap.

The CDR3 reads CASTPGGYEQYF. In nucleotides, the CDR3 is TGTGCCAGCACCCCGGGGGGTTACGAGCAGTACTTC. The rearrangement uses TRBV7-9 and TRBJ2-7, with 7 bases lining up with TRBD2. V lost 7 bases and J lost 4; bases outside the gene matches: 4. The germline CDR1 and CDR2 sequences are SEHNR and FQNEAQ (reference sequence). CDR3 length: 12 residues.